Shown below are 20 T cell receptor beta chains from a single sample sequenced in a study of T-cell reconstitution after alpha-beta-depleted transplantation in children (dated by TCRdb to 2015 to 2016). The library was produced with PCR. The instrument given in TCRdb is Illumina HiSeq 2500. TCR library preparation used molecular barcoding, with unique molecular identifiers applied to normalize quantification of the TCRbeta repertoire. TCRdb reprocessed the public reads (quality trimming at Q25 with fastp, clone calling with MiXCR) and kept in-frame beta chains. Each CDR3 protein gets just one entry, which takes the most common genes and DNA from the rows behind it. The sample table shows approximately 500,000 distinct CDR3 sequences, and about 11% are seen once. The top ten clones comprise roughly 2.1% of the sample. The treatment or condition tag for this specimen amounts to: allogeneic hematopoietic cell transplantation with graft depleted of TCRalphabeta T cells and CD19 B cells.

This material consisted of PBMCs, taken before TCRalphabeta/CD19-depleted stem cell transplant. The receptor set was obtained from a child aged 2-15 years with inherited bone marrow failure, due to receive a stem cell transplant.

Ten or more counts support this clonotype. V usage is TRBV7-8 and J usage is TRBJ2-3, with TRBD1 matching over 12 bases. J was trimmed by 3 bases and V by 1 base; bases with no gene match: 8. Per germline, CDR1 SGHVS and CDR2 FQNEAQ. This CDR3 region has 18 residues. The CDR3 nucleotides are TGTGCCAGCAGCTTAGGCTCTGGGGACAGGGGGCCAACAGATACGCAGTATTTT. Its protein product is CASSLGSGDRGPTDTQYF.

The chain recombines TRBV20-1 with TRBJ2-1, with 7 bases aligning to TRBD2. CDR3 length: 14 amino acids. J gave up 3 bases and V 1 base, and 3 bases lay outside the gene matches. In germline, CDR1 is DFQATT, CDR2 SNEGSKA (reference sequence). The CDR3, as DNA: TGCAGTGCTAGAGTTGGGACTAACTACAATGAGCAGTTCTTC. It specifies CSARVGTNYNEQFF.

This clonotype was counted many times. CDR3 in DNA: TGTGCCAGCAGTGGGAGTTTTTCCACAGATACGCAGTATTTT. This codes for CASSGSFSTDTQYF. The chain links TRBV27 to TRBJ2-3, with D maybe TRBD2 (5 bases). The length of the CDR3 is 14 residues. V was pared by 5 bases and J by 2 bases, with 11 bases between. CDR1 and CDR2 (germline): MNHEY, SMNVEV (reference sequence).

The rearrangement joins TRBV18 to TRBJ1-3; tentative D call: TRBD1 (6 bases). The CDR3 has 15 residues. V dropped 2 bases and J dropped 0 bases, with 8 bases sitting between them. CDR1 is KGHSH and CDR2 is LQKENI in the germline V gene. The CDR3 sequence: CASSPSGASGNTIYF. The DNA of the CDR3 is TGTGCCAGCTCACCATCGGGGGCCTCTGGAAACACCATATATTTT.

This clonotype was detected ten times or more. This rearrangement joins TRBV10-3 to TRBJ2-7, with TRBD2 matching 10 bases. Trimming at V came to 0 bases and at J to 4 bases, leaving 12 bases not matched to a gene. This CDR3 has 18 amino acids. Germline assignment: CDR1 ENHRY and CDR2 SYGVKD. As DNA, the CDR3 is TGTGCCATCAGTGAGTCGGGAGCAGCGGGAGGGCGGTGGTACGAGCAGTACTTC. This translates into CAISESGAAGGRWYEQYF.

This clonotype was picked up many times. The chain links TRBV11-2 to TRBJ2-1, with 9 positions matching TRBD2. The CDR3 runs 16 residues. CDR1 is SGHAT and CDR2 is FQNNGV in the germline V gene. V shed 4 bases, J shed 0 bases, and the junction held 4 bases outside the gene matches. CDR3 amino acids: CASSYTSGSSYNEQFF. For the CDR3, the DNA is TGTGCCAGCAGCTATACTAGCGGGTCCTCCTACAATGAGCAGTTCTTC.

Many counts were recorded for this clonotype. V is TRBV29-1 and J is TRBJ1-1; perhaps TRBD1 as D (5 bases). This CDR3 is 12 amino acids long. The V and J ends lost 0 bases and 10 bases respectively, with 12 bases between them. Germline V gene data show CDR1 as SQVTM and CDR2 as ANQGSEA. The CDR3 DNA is TGCAGCGTTGAAGAAACGAGACAGCGAGCTTTCTTT. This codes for CSVEETRQRAFF.

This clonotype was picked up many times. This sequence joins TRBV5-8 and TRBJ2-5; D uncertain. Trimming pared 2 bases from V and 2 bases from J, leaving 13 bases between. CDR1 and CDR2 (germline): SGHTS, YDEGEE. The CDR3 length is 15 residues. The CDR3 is CASSFMRTEQETQYF. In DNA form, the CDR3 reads TGTGCCAGCAGCTTCATGAGGACCGAACAAGAGACCCAGTACTTC.

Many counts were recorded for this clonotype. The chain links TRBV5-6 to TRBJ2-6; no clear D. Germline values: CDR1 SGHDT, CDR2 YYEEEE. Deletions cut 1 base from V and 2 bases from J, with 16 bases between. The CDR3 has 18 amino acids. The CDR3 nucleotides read TGTGCCAGCAGCTTGTGGGCCATGGGAAAAGCTGGGGCCAACGTCCTGACTTTC. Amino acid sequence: CASSLWAMGKAGANVLTF. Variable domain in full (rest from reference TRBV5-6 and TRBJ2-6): DAGVTQSPTHLIKTRGQQVTLRCSPKSGHDTVSWYQQALGQGPQFIFQYYEEEERQRGNFPDRFSGHQFPNYSSELNVNALLLGDSALYLCASSLWAMGKAGANVLTFGAGSRLTVL.

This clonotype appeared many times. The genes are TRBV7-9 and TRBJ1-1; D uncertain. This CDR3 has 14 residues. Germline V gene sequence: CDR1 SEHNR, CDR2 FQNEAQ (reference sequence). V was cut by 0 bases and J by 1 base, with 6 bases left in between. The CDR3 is CASSLAASNTEAFF. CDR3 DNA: TGTGCCAGCAGCTTAGCAGCGTCGAACACTGAAGCTTTCTTT.

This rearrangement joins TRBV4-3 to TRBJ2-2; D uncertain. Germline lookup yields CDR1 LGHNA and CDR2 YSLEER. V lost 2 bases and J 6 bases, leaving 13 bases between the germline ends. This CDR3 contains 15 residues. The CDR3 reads CASSQSLKLAGELFF. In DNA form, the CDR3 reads TGCGCCAGCAGCCAATCCCTGAAGTTGGCCGGGGAGCTGTTTTTT.

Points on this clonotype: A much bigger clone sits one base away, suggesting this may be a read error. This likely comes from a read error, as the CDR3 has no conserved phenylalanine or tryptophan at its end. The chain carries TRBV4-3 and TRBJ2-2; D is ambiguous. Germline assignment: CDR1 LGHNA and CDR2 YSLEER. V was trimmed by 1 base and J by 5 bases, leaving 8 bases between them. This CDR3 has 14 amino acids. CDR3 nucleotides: TGCGCCAGCAGCCAAGTTTGGGGAACCGGGGAGCTGTTTTAT. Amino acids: CASSQVWGTGELFY.

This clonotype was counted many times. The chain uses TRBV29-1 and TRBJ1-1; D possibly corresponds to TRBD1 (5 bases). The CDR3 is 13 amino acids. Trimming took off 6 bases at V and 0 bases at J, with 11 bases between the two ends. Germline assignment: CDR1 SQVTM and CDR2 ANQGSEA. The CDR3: CSVTEPLNTEAFF. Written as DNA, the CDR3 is TGCAGCGTGACAGAACCCTTGAACACTGAAGCTTTCTTT.

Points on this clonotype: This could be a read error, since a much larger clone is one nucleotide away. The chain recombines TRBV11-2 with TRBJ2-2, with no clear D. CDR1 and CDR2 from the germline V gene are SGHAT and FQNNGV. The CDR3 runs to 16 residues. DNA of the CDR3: TGTGCCAGCAGCCCCGAGCCGGCGCGGAACACCCGGGAGCTGTTTTTT. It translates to CASSPEPARNTRELFF.

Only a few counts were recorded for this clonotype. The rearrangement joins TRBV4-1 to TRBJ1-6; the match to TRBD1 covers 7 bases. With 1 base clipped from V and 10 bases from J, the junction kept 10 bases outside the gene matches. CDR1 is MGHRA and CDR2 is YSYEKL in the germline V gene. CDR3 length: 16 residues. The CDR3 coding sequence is TGCGCCAGCAGCCAAGGAACGTTAGGGGGCAAATCACCCCTCCACTTT. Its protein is CASSQGTLGGKSPLHF.

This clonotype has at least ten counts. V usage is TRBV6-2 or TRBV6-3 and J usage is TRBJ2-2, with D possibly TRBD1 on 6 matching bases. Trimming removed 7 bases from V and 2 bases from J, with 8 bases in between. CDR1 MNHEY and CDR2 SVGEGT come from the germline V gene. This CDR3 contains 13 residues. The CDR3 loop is CASNRVNTGELFF. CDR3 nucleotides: TGTGCCAGCAACAGGGTAAACACCGGGGAGCTGTTTTTT.

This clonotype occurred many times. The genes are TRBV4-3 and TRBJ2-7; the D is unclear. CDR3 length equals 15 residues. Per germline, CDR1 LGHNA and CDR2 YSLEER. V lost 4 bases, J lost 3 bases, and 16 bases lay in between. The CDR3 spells CASSPEARNGYEQYF. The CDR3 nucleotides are TGCGCCAGCAGCCCCGAGGCCCGCAACGGCTACGAGCAGTACTTC.

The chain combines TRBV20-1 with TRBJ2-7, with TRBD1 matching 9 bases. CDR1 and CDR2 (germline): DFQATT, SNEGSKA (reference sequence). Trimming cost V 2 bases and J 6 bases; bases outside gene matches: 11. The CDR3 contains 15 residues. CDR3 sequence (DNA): TGCAGTGCTAGACCCCCTGACAGGGGGGTTCCCGAGCAGTACTTC. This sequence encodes CSARPPDRGVPEQYF.

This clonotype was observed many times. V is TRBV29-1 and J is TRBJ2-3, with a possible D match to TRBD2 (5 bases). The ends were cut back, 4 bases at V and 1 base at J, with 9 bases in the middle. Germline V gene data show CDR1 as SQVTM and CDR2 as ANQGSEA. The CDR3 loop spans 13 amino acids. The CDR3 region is CSVVGARTDTQYF. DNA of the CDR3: TGCAGCGTTGTGGGAGCTCGCACAGATACGCAGTATTTT.

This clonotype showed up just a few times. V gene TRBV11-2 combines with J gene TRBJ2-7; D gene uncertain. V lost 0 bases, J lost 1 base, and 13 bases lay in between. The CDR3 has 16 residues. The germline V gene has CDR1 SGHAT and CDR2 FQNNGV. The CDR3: CASSLDSTRQSYEQYF. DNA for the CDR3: TGTGCCAGCAGCTTAGATTCCACAAGACAATCCTACGAGCAGTACTTC.